This TCR beta chain was retrieved from a study of human T cells and chemical hapten exposure (dated by TCRdb to 2020 to 2022). With regard to the full study: For sensitization, 2% DPC in acetone was applied to a roughly 2 cm by roughly 2 cm area of upper inner arm skin. The libraries were sequenced as a pool, and the TCR yield per sample differed mostly because of small variations in library volumes within the pool. Patch testing was done on the upper back using Finn chambers containing 0.01% DPC, and results were scored after 6 days according to International Contact Dermatitis Research Group standards. This study followed changes in the peripheral blood TCR repertoire in vivo during primary and secondary sensitization of alopecia patients to the hapten diphenylcyclopropenone (DPC). Patient blood was sampled pre-sensitization (week 0) and at 2, 6 and about 24 weeks after DPC sensitization. For TCR sequencing, blood came from twenty-nine alopecia patients at anywhere from one to four time points (pre-sensitization, 2, 6 and 24 weeks). Throughout the approximately 25-week study period, patients were also given weekly therapeutic DPC doses on the scalp. Most of the patients in the cohort were female, and the cohort covered alopecia areata with under or over 50% scalp involvement, alopecia totalis and alopecia universalis.

In light of the paper, this sample's time point label describes: patch test 1, 2 weeks after DPC sensitization. Interpreted using the paper, the treatment or condition label stands for: therapeutic diphenylcyclopropenone sensitization with weekly scalp DPC. Blood at each patch-test visit was drawn before the patch test was applied. To be eligible, patients had to be aged 18 to 70, diagnosed with alopecia and judged suitable for DPC therapy, while pregnant patients were excluded. Unfractionated whole blood was collected in Tempus Blood RNA tubes, and total RNA was extracted from that blood. The germline V gene provides CDR1 SGHAT and CDR2 FQNNGV. The CDR3 covers 15 residues, taking in both the cysteine and the phenylalanine. The DNA shown is the 45-base CDR3, in frame from base 1. The study at large found these results: Because every patient had alopecia, a presumed autoimmune disease, the patients' immune response might differ from that of healthy individuals. Patch test score correlated positively with the number of PT1 expanded TCRs, reaching significance at thresholds 8, 16 and 32 but not at 4. DPC sensitization did not change the number of TCRs with a frequency above 1 in 1000, and there was no evidence of changes in global repertoire structure. Repeated subsampling changed both the strength of the expansion versus patch-test correlation and the threshold at which the correlation became significant. Compared with pre-sensitization or healthy control sets, expanded TCRs formed significantly more large CDR3 similarity clusters, which is consistent with antigen-driven responses.

Library preparation was by RACE. Sequencer: NextSeq 500. Library preparation attached unique molecular identifiers to individual cDNA molecules for quantitative, reproducible TCR counting. Each blood RNA sample was used to sequence both TCR alpha and TCR beta chains. As for how the authors treated the data: The median number of TCRs per sample was around 96,000, ranging from roughly 20,000 to 700,000. V, J and CDR3 annotation of the TCR reads was performed with the Decombinator software suite. To make PS versus PT1 abundance plots, every sample was subsampled to the same number of TCRs (28,000). TCRs were defined as expanded if absent before sensitization and observed at least eight times at the 2-week time point. The raw public data were reprocessed by TCRdb itself: fastp quality trimming at Q25, MiXCR clonotype calling, in-frame beta chains only. Every entry covers one CDR3 protein and lists the most common genes and DNA from its rows. What appears here as the V and J calls and clone size reflects TCRdb's work, not the paper's. The sample profile shows 180,000 or so distinct CDR3 sequences; approximately 20% of them were found once. 6% to 8% of the sample comes from the top ten.

Notes on this clonotype: Its antigen is currently not known. A read error may produce the germline difference seen at one junction end.

The material sequenced was whole blood, taken in connection with sensitization to the hapten diphenylcyclopropenone (DPC). The sequence links TRBV11-2 to TRBJ2-3, with 14 middle bases fitting TRBD2. The source is a woman aged 50 to 60 with alopecia areata. Some clones in this sample may be carry-over from other donors' samples. This receptor carries the CDR3 CANSFRLAGGDTQYF. The DNA sequence follows: TGTGCCAACAGCTTTAGACTAGCGGGAGGGGATACGCAGTATTTT.